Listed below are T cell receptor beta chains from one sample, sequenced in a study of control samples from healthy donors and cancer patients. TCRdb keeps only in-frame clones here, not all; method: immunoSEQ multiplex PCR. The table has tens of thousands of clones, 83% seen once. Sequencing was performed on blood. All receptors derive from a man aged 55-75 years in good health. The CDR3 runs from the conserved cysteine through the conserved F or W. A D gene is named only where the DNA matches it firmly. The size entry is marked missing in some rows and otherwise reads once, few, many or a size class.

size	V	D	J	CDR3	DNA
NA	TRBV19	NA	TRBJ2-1	CASNTWSGEQFF	TGTGCCAGTAATACGTGGAGCGGGGAGCAGTTCTTC
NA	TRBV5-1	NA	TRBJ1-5	CASSLGQGIGQPQHF	TGCGCCAGCAGCTTGGGCCAGGGAATAGGCCAGCCCCAGCATTTT
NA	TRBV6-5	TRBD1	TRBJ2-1	CASSTGTAVSNEQFF	TGTGCCAGCAGTACCGGGACAGCCGTTTCCAATGAGCAGTTCTTC
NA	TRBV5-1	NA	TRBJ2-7	CASRGDGSYEQYF	TGCGCCAGCAGGGGGGACGGGAGCTACGAGCAGTACTTC
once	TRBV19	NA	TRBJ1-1	CASSMIPASGRDNTEAFF	TGTGCCAGTAGTATGATCCCCGCCTCAGGGCGTGATAACACTGAAGCTTTCTTT
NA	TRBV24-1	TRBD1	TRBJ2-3	CATSDSGQGIDTQYF	TGTGCCACCAGTGATAGTGGACAGGGCATAGATACGCAGTATTTT
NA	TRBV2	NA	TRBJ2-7	CASSRTWEQYF	TGTGCCAGCAGTCGAACGTGGGAGCAGTACTTC
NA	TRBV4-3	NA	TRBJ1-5	CASSQELGAIGQPQHF	TGCGCCAGCAGCCAAGAATTAGGGGCAATCGGGCAGCCCCAGCATTTT
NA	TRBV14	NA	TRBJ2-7	CASSPDGTEQYF	TGTGCCAGCAGCCCAGACGGGACTGAGCAGTACTTC
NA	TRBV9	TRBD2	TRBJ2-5	CASSPGLLERGETQYF	TGTGCCAGCAGCCCAGGCCTATTGGAGCGGGGAGAGACCCAGTACTTC
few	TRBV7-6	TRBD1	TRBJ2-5	CASSLASQGAGETQYF	TGTGCCAGCAGCTTAGCGTCTCAGGGGGCCGGAGAGACCCAGTACTTC
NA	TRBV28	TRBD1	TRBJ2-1	CASRGGQGRIYNEQFF	TGTGCCAGCAGGGGGGGACAGGGAAGAATCTACAATGAGCAGTTCTTC
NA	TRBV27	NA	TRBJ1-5	CASSLSPTANQPQHF	TGTGCCAGCAGCCTTTCCCCGACAGCCAATCAGCCCCAGCATTTT
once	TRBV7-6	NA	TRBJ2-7	CASSSPPRAEQYF	TGTGCCAGCAGCTCCCCCCCCAGGGCCGAGCAGTACTTC
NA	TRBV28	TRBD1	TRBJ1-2	CASKGTGVAGGYTF	TGTGCCAGCAAGGGGACAGGGGTGGCGGGGGGCTACACCTTC
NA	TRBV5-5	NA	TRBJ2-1	CASSFGQPHTGNEQFF	TGTGCCAGCAGCTTTGGACAGCCGCATACGGGCAATGAGCAGTTCTTC
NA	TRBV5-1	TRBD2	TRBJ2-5	CASSLDGGSVGRETQYF	TGCGCCAGCAGCTTGGATGGCGGGAGTGTGGGGAGAGAGACCCAGTACTTC
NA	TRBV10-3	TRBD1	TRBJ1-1	CAIGDRGNTEAFF	TGTGCCATCGGCGACAGGGGGAACACTGAAGCTTTCTTT
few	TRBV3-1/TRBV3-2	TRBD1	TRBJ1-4	CASSQGTGVNEKLFF	TGTGCCAGCAGCCAAGGGACAGGGGTCAATGAAAAACTGTTTTTT
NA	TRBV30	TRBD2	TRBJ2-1	CAWNRRSAGGQGEQFF	TGTGCCTGGAATAGGAGGAGCGCGGGAGGGCAGGGTGAGCAGTTCTTC
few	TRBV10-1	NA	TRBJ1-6	CASSSTVNSPLHF	TGCGCCAGCAGTAGCACAGTTAATTCACCCCTCCACTTT
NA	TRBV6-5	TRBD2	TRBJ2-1	CASIGRGSGRVEQFF	TGTGCCAGCATTGGAAGGGGTAGCGGGAGGGTTGAGCAGTTCTTC
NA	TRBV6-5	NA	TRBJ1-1	CASSYAVTTPNTEAFF	TGTGCCAGCAGTTACGCCGTCACTACCCCGAACACTGAAGCTTTCTTT
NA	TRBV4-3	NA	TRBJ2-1	CASRRSGLDNEQFF	TGCGCCAGCAGGAGAAGCGGTCTGGACAATGAGCAGTTCTTC
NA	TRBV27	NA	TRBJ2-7	CASSSRLDSKGVYEQYF	TGTGCCAGCAGTTCCCGACTAGATTCTAAGGGGGTATACGAGCAGTACTTC
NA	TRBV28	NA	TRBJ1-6	CASSLGTRGNSPLHF	TGTGCCAGCAGTTTGGGGACTCGTGGCAATTCACCCCTCCACTTT
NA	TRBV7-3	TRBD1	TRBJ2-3	CASSSSGTGGRMDTQYF	TGTGCCAGCAGCTCTTCCGGGACAGGGGGCAGGATGGATACGCAGTATTTT